This is a list of T cell receptor beta chains from one sample in a study of control samples from healthy donors and cancer patients. Profiling relied on immunoSEQ multiplex PCR, and the TCRdb table lists in-frame clones only, not all of them. The sample has about 170,000 clones, roughly 89% seen once. Sequenced: blood. All receptors come from a woman between 25 and 40 years old in good health. CDR3s include the opening cysteine and the closing phenylalanine or tryptophan. D genes are given only for firm matches. Size tells how often a clone was seen (once, few, many) or the class of an expanded clone, and some rows leave it out.

>TRBJ1-5|-|TRBV6-5|-
CASKTDQPQHF
TGTGCCAGCAAAACGGATCAGCCCCAGCATTTT
>TRBJ1-5|-|TRBV28|-
CASRVQGGQPQHF
TGTGCCAGCAGGGTACAGGGAGGGCAGCCCCAGCATTTT
>TRBJ1-5|TRBD1|TRBV18|-
CASSLQGAEPQHF
TGTGCCAGCTCACTACAGGGGGCCGAGCCCCAGCATTTT
>TRBJ1-1|-|TRBV6-1|-
CASSEVGRAEAFF
TGTGCCAGCAGTGAAGTAGGGAGGGCTGAAGCTTTCTTT
>TRBJ1-5|TRBD1|TRBV12-5|-
CASGLEGQGVQPQHF
TGTGCTAGTGGTTTGGAGGGACAGGGTGTTCAGCCCCAGCATTTT
>TRBJ1-1|-|TRBV3-1/TRBV3-2|-
CASSQDPGENTEAFF
TGTGCCAGCAGCCAAGATCCCGGGGAGAACACTGAAGCTTTCTTT
>TRBJ1-5|-|TRBV2|-
CASSEAGLSNQPQHF
TGTGCCAGCAGTGAAGCGGGCCTTAGCAATCAGCCCCAGCATTTT
>TRBJ2-1|TRBD2|TRBV7-3|-
CASSLVTSGSNEQFF
TGTGCCAGCAGCTTAGTCACTAGCGGGAGTAATGAGCAGTTCTTC
>TRBJ1-5|TRBD1|TRBV19|-
CASSSSGTGVQPQHF
TGTGCCAGTAGTAGCTCCGGGACAGGGGTACAGCCCCAGCATTTT
>TRBJ2-1|-|TRBV19|-
CASSIQGGSYNEQFF
TGTGCCAGTAGTATCCAGGGGGGCTCCTACAATGAGCAGTTCTTC
>TRBJ2-7|-|TRBV7-8|-
CASSLGVREQYF
TGTGCCAGCAGCTTAGGGGTTCGCGAGCAGTACTTC
>TRBJ2-1|-|TRBV6-5|-
CASSRTTYNEQFF
TGTGCCAGCAGCCGGACGACCTACAATGAGCAGTTCTTC
>TRBJ1-4|TRBD1|TRBV9|-
CASSPRTGNEKLFF
TGTGCCAGCAGCCCCCGGACAGGGAATGAAAAACTGTTTTTT
>TRBJ2-7|-|TRBV5-5|once
CASSDRELAYEQYF
TGTGCCAGCAGCGACCGGGAACTAGCCTACGAGCAGTACTTC
>TRBJ1-1|TRBD1|TRBV15|-
CATSYTGGMGTEAFF
TGTGCCACCAGCTATACAGGGGGCATGGGCACTGAAGCTTTCTTT
>TRBJ2-3|-|TRBV11-2|-
CASSPGRTSTDTQYF
TGTGCCAGCAGCCCGGGCAGGACTAGCACAGATACGCAGTATTTT
>TRBJ1-2|-|TRBV3-1/TRBV3-2|-
CASRNVPNGYTF
TGTGCCAGCAGAAACGTGCCAAATGGCTACACCTTC
>TRBJ1-1|TRBD1|TRBV7-9|-
CASSFGTGEAEAFF
TGTGCCAGCAGCTTTGGAACAGGGGAAGCTGAAGCTTTCTTT
>TRBJ2-1|-|TRBV19|-
CASSIDLRIYNEQFF
TGTGCCAGTAGTATAGATCTACGGATTTACAATGAGCAGTTCTTC
>TRBJ2-2|TRBD2|TRBV6-2/TRBV6-3|-
CASSQRLAANTGELFF
TGTGCCAGCAGTCAACGACTAGCGGCGAACACCGGGGAGCTGTTTTTT
>TRBJ2-7|-|TRBV7-2|-
CASSLAGRYEQYF
TGTGCCAGCAGCTTAGCGGGAAGGTACGAGCAGTACTTC
>TRBJ1-4|TRBD1|TRBV5-6|-
CASSWDRGSEKLFF
TGTGCCAGCAGCTGGGACAGGGGGAGTGAAAAACTGTTTTTT
>TRBJ2-1|TRBD2|TRBV6-4|few
CASSDSGTSSNEQFF
TGTGCCAGCAGTGACTCCGGGACTAGCAGCAATGAGCAGTTCTTC
>TRBJ1-6|-|TRBV3-1/TRBV3-2|-
CASSQGTDNSPLHF
TGTGCCAGCAGCCAAGGGACCGATAATTCACCCCTCCACTTT
>TRBJ1-1|TRBD1|TRBV6-2/TRBV6-3|-
CASSPRGRVNTEAFF
TGTGCCAGCAGCCCCAGGGGGCGGGTGAACACTGAAGCTTTCTTT
>TRBJ1-1|-|TRBV7-2|-
CASSLARGIEAFF
TGTGCCAGCAGCTTAGCCAGGGGAATTGAAGCTTTCTTT
>TRBJ1-2|-|TRBV7-9|-
CASSQGVLYGYTF
TGTGCCAGCAGCCAAGGGGTCCTCTATGGCTACACCTTC
>TRBJ1-3|-|TRBV7-8|-
CASSSHGNTIYF
TGTGCCAGCAGCTCACACGGAAACACCATATATTTT
>TRBJ1-1|-|TRBV19|-
CASSMKGDTEAFF
TGTGCCAGTAGTATGAAAGGGGACACTGAAGCTTTCTTT
>TRBJ1-4|-|TRBV7-2|-
CASSLVSGNEKLFF
TGTGCCAGCAGCTTAGTCTCGGGTAATGAAAAACTGTTTTTT
>TRBJ2-3|TRBD2|TRBV4-2|-
CASSQAGGTDTQYF
TGTGCCAGCAGCCAAGCGGGGGGGACAGATACGCAGTATTTT
>TRBJ1-2|TRBD1|TRBV11-2|-
CASSFTGDGYTF
TGTGCCAGCAGCTTTACAGGGGATGGCTACACCTTC
>TRBJ1-3|TRBD1|TRBV10-3|once
CAISESGTGVAGNTIYF
TGTGCCATCAGTGAGTCCGGGACAGGGGTGGCTGGAAACACCATATATTTT
>TRBJ2-1|-|TRBV27|-
CASSFKKTGRSYNEQFF
TGTGCCAGCAGTTTCAAGAAAACAGGGCGCTCCTACAATGAGCAGTTCTTC
>TRBJ1-1|-|TRBV18|-
CASSPGTVNTEAFF
TGTGCCAGCTCACCCGGGACGGTGAACACTGAAGCTTTCTTT
>TRBJ1-4|-|TRBV6-1|-
CASSDRGSNEKLFF
TGTGCCAGCAGTGATCGGGGTAGTAATGAAAAACTGTTTTTT
>TRBJ2-5|TRBD2|TRBV2|-
CASSGLAGRTKETQYF
TGTGCCAGCAGTGGGCTAGCGGGAAGGACTAAAGAGACCCAGTACTTC
>TRBJ2-7|-|TRBV7-9|-
CASSNKVQGSSYEQYF
TGTGCCAGCAGCAATAAGGTACAGGGAAGCTCCTACGAGCAGTACTTC
>TRBJ1-1|TRBD1|TRBV27|-
CASSSTGGYDTEAFF
TGTGCCAGCAGTTCGACAGGGGGTTATGACACTGAAGCTTTCTTT
>TRBJ1-1|-|TRBV6-5|-
CASRGQEAFF
TGTGCCAGCAGAGGACAGGAAGCTTTCTTT
>TRBJ2-7|-|TRBV7-3|-
CASSLGKGYEQYF
TGTGCCAGCAGCTTAGGAAAGGGCTACGAGCAGTACTTC
>TRBJ2-5|-|TRBV6-5|-
CASILGGGETQYF
TGTGCCAGCATCCTAGGGGGAGGAGAGACCCAGTACTTC
>TRBJ1-5|TRBD1|TRBV4-1|-
CASSQVQGAGQPQHF
TGCGCCAGCAGCCAAGTTCAGGGGGCGGGTCAGCCCCAGCATTTT
>TRBJ1-2|-|TRBV12-1|many
CASSFGRANYGYTF
TGTGCCAGCAGCTTTGGCAGGGCCAACTATGGCTACACCTTC
>TRBJ1-6|-|TRBV19|-
CASSSRQVNSPLHF
TGTGCCAGTAGTAGCCGACAGGTCAATTCACCCCTCCACTTT
>TRBJ2-5|-|TRBV4-2|-
CASSQEPQETQYF
TGTGCCAGCAGCCAAGAACCGCAAGAGACCCAGTACTTC
>TRBJ2-4|TRBD1|TRBV6-5|-
CASSYSGTVAKNIQYF
TGTGCCAGCAGTTACTCTGGGACAGTAGCCAAAAACATTCAGTACTTC
>TRBJ2-7|TRBD1|TRBV7-9|few
CASGRTGDYEQYF
TGTGCCAGCGGTCGGACAGGGGACTACGAGCAGTACTTC
>TRBJ2-5|-|TRBV28|-
CASSFSGQGEETQYF
TGTGCCAGCAGTTTTTCGGGACAAGGGGAAGAGACCCAGTACTTC
>TRBJ1-1|-|TRBV19|-
CASSIDRGTEAFF
TGTGCCAGTAGTATAGATCGGGGCACTGAAGCTTTCTTT
>TRBJ2-1|TRBD2|TRBV2|-
CASRGTSGGANEQFF
TGTGCCAGCAGAGGGACTAGCGGGGGGGCCAATGAGCAGTTCTTC